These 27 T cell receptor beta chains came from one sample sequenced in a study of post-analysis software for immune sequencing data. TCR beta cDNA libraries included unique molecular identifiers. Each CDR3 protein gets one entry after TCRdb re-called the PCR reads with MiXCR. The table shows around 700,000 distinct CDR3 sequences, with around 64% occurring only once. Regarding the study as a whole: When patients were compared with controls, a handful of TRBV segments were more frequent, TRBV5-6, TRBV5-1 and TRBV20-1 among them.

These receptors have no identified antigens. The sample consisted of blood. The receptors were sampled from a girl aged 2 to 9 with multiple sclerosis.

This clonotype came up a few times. In nucleotides, the CDR3 is TGTGCCATCACCAGCGCCACAGATACGCAGTATTTT. Translating it yields CAITSATDTQYF. The rearrangement links TRBV10-3 to TRBJ2-3; D remains unclear. Trimming pared 7 bases from V and 2 bases from J, leaving 7 bases between. The CDR3 runs 12 residues. The germline V gene encodes CDR1 ENHRY and CDR2 SYGVKD.

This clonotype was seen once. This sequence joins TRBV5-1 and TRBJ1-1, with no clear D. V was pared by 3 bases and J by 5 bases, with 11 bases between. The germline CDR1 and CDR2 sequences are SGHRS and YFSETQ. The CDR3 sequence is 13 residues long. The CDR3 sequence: CASSSLEQTEAFF. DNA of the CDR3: TGCGCCAGCAGCTCCCTAGAGCAAACTGAAGCTTTCTTT.

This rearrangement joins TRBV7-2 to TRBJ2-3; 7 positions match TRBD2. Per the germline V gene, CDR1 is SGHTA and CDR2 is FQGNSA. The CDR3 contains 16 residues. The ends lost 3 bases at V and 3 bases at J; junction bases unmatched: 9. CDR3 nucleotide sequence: TGTGCCAGCAGCTTTTTCAGCGGGGAGGGGACAGATACGCAGTATTTT. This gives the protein CASSFFSGEGTDTQYF. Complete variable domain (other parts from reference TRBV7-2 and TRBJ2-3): GAGVSQSPSNKVTEKGKDVELRCDPISGHTALYWYRQSLGQGLEFLIYFQGNSAPDKSGLPSDRFSAERTGGSVSTLTIQRTQQEDSAVYLCASSFFSGEGTDTQYFGPGTRLTVL.

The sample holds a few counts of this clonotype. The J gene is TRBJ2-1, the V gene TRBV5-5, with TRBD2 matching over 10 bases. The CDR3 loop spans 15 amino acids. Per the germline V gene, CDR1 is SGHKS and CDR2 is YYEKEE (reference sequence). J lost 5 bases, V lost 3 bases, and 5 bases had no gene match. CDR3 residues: CASSWTSGAHNEQFF. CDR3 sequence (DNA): TGTGCCAGCAGCTGGACTAGCGGAGCTCACAATGAGCAGTTCTTC.

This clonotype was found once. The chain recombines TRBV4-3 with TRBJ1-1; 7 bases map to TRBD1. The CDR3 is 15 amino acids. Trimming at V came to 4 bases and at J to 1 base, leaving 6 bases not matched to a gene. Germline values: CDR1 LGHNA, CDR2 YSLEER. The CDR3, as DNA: TGCGCCAGCAGCCCTGGGGGACAGAGGAACACTGAAGCTTTCTTT. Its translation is CASSPGGQRNTEAFF.

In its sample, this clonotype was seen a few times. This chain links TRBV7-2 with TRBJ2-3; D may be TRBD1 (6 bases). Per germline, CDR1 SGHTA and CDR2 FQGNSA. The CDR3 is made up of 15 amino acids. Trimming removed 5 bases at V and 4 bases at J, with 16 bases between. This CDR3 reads CASSPPQGQSDTQYF. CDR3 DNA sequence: TGTGCCAGCAGCCCCCCGCAGGGACAATCAGATACGCAGTATTTT. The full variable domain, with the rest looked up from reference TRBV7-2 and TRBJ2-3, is GAGVSQSPSNKVTEKGKDVELRCDPISGHTALYWYRQSLGQGLEFLIYFQGNSAPDKSGLPSDRFSAERTGGSVSTLTIQRTQQEDSAVYLCASSPPQGQSDTQYFGPGTRLTVL.

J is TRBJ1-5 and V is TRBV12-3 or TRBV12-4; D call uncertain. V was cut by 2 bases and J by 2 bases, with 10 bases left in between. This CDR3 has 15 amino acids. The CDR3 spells CASSLSRQGNQPQHF. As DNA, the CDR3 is TGTGCCAGCAGTTTAAGTCGCCAGGGCAATCAGCCCCAGCATTTT.

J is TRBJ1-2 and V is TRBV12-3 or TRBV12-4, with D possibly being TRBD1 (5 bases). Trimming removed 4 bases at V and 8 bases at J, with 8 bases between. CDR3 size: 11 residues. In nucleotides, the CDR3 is TGTGCCAGCAGTTACCGGACAGGCTACACCTTC. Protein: CASSYRTGYTF.

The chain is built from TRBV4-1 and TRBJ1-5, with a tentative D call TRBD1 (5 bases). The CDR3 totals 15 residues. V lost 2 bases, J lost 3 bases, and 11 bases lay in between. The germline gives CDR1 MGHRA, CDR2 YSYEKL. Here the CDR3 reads CASSQRQGNNQPQHF. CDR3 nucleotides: TGCGCCAGCAGCCAACGGCAGGGTAACAATCAGCCCCAGCATTTT.

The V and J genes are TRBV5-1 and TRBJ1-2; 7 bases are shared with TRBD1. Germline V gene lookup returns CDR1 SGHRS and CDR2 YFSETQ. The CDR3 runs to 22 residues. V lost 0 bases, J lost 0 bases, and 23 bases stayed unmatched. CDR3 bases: TGCGCCAGCAGCTTGGGGCTACCTCCACCGGGACAGAGGATAGCGGCTAACTATGGCTACACCTTC. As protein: CASSLGLPPPGQRIAANYGYTF.

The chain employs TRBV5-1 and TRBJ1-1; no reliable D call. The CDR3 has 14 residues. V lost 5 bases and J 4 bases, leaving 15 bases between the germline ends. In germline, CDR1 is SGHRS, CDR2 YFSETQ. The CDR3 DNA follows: TGCGCCAGCAGGACCGTCCCCGGGCCCACTGAAGCTTTCTTT. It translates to CASRTVPGPTEAFF.

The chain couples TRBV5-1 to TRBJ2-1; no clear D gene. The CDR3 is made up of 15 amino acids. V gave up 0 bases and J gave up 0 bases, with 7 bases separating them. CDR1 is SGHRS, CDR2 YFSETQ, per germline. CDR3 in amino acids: CASSLGPASYNEQFF. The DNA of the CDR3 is TGCGCCAGCAGCTTGGGCCCGGCCTCCTACAATGAGCAGTTCTTC.

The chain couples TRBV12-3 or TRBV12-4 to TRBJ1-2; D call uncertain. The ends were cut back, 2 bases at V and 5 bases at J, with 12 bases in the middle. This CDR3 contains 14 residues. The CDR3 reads CASSLRWAGYGYTF. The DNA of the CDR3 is TGTGCCAGCAGTTTACGGTGGGCAGGTTATGGCTACACCTTC.

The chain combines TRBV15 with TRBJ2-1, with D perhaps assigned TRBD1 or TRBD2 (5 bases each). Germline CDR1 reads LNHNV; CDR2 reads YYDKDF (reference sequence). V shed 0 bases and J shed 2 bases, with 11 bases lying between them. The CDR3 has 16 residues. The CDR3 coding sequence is TGTGCCACCAGCAGAGATCCCCAGGGACCCTACAATGAGCAGTTCTTC. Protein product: CATSRDPQGPYNEQFF.

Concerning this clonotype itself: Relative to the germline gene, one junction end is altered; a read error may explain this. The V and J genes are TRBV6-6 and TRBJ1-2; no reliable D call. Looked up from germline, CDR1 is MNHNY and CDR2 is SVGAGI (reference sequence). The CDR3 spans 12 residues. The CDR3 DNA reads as TGTGCCAGCAGTTACAAAAACTCTGGCTACACCTTC. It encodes CASSYKNSGYTF.

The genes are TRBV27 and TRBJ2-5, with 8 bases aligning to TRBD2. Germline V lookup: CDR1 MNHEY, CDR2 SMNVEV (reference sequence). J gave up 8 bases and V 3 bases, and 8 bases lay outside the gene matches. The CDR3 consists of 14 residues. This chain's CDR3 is CASSLAGGYRTQYF. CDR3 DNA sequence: TGTGCCAGCAGTTTGGCGGGGGGCTACCGCACCCAGTACTTC.

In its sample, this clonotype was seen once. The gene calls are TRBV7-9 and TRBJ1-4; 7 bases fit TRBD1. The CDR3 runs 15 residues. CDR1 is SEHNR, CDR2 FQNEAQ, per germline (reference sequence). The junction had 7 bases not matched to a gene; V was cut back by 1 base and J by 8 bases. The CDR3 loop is CASSLVGQGDEKLFF. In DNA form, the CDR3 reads TGTGCCAGCAGCTTAGTAGGGCAGGGGGACGAAAAACTGTTTTTT.

This CDR3 reads CASSLRVLVQGNEQFF. The CDR3 DNA sequence: TGTGCCAGCAGTTTAAGGGTCCTAGTGCAGGGCAATGAGCAGTTCTTC. The gene calls are TRBV12-3 or TRBV12-4 and TRBJ2-1, with D perhaps TRBD1 (5 bases). The CDR3 covers 16 residues. V lost 2 bases to trimming and J lost 6 bases, with 17 bases between them.

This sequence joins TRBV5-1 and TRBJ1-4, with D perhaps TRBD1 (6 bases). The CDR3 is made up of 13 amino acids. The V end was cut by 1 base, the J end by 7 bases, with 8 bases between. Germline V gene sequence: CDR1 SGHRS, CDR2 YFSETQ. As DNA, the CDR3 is TGCGCCAGCAGCTTGACAGGGAGTGAAAAACTGTTTTTT. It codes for CASSLTGSEKLFF.

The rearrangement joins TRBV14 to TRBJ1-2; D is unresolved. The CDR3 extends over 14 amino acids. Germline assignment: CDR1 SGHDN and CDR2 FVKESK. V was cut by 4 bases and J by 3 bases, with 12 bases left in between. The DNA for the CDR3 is TGTGCCAGCAGCCGAACGATCGGTTACTATGGCTACACCTTC. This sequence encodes CASSRTIGYYGYTF.

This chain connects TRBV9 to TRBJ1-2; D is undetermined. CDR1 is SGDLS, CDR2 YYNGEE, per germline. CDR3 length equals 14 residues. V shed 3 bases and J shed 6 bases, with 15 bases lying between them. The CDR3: CASSATDWAHGYTF. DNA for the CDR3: TGTGCCAGCAGCGCGACGGACTGGGCGCATGGCTACACCTTC.

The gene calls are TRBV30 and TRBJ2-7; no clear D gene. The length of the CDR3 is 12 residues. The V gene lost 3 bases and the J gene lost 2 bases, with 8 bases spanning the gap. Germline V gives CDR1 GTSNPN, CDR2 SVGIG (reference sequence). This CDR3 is CAWRESTYEQYV. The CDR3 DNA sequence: TGTGCCTGGAGGGAATCGACCTACGAGCAGTACGTC.

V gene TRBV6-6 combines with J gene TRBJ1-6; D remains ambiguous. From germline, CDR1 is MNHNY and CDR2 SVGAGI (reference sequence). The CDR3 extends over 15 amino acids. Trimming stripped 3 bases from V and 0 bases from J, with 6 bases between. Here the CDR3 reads CASSYRGSYNSPLHF. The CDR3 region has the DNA TGTGCCAGCAGTTATCGAGGCTCCTATAATTCACCCCTCCACTTT.

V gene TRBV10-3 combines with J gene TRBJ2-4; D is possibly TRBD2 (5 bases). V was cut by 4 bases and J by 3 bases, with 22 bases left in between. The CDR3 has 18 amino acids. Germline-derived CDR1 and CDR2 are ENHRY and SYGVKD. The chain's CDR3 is CAISAGQDGDNVKNIQYF. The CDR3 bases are TGTGCCATCAGTGCAGGCCAGGACGGGGATAATGTCAAAAACATTCAGTACTTC.

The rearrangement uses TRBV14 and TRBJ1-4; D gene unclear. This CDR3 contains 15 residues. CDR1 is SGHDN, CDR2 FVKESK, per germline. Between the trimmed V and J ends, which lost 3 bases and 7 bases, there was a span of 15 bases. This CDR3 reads CASSHRERPREKLFF. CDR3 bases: TGTGCCAGCAGCCATCGGGAGAGACCGCGTGAAAAACTGTTTTTT.

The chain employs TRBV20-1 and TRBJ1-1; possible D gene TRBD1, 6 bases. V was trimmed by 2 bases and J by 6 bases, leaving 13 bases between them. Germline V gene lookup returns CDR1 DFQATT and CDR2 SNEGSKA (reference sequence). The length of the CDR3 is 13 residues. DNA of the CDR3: TGCAGTGCTAGAAGGGACGGGGGGCCTGAAGCTTTCTTT. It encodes CSARRDGGPEAFF.

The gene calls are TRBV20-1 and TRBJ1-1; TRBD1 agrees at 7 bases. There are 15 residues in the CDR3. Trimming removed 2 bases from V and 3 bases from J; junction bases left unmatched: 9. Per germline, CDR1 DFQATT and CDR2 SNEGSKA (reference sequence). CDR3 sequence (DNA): TGCAGTGCTAGATCAGGGGGGAAGATAGACACTGAAGCTTTCTTT. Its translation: CSARSGGKIDTEAFF.